The sequence of this T cell receptor (beta chain) was determined in a study of Ad26.COV2.S vaccination and SARS-CoV-2 variants. Turning to the study itself: The Ad26.COV2.S arm of the COV1001 trial was where the donor was placed. By the intramuscular route, Ad26.COV2.S was given once, or twice 56 days apart. The study's findings and limits: The placebo group had lower spike-specific TCR breadth than the vaccine recipients did.

The CDR3 consists of 12 residues. Germline V gene lookup returns CDR1 SQVTM and CDR2 ANQGSEA. Trimming removed 4 bases at V and 5 bases at J, with 8 bases between. The assay was immunoSEQ multiplex PCR, and TCRdb's table has in-frame clones only and misses some. The sample records about 500,000 clones, about 88% being singletons. As regards this clone: Its antigen is unknown.

Treatment denoted: 19 received Ad26.COV2.S at low or high dose, single or two shots; about 5 received placebo; per-sample allocation not given. Day 63 after the first vaccine or placebo injection was the time point for sampling. The shot given was an Ad26 vector that makes Wuhan-strain SARS-CoV-2 spike. The receptor's source is a person aged 18-65 years who received the Ad26.COV2.S COVID-19 vaccine or a placebo. The source material was peripheral blood, sampled in a trial of Ad26.COV2.S vaccine versus placebo. This rearrangement joins TRBV29-1 to TRBJ2-2; D might be TRBD2 (5 bases). Here the CDR3 reads CSVVRGTGELFF. CDR3 in DNA: TGCAGCGTTGTTCGAGGGACCGGGGAGCTGTTTTTT.